The clone carrying this TCR beta chain has at least ten counts. What it binds is unknown. The sample comes from a study of human T cells and chemical hapten exposure. General study results and limits: Healthy people's immune response may differ from that of the donors, who had alopecia.

Trimming took 4 bases from V and 9 from J, leaving 11 bases between them. Germline CDR1 and CDR2: SGHDT and YYEEEE. This CDR3 is built from 12 residues. Each CDR3 protein gets one entry after TCRdb re-called the RACE reads with MiXCR. Counted here are 300,000 to 450,000 distinct CDR3 sequences, 4% to 6% occurring once; the ten biggest clones make up just over 2.5%. Time point meaning: pre-sensitization, week 0. Noted treatment: therapeutic diphenylcyclopropenone sensitization with weekly scalp DPC. This sample comprised whole blood, obtained in connection with sensitization to the hapten diphenylcyclopropenone (DPC). This TCR was recovered from a woman between 50 and 59 years old with alopecia areata. Some clones in this sample may be carry-over from other donors' samples. The chain employs TRBV5-6 and TRBJ2-1, with TRBD2 as a possible D gene (5 bases). As DNA, the CDR3 is TGTGCCAGCAGCCCGGGAACTCTTGAGCAGTTCTTC. This encodes CASSPGTLEQFF.